This T cell receptor (beta chain) was captured in a study of T-cell reconstitution after alpha-beta-depleted transplantation in children. Unique molecular identifiers were built into the TCRbeta library. TCRdb itself ran the PCR reads through MiXCR, one entry per CDR3 protein. This table has around 670,000 distinct CDR3 sequences, 10% to 15% appearing once. A remark on this clonotype: The antigen is undetermined.

Broader study findings: T cells produced anew were the main source of T-cell counts and diversity one year after transplant.

The TCR originated in a girl aged 2 to 10 with congenital amegakaryocytic thrombocytopenia, due to receive a stem cell transplant. Sequenced material: PBMCs, taken before TCRalphabeta/CD19-depleted stem cell transplant.

DNA of the CDR3: TGTGCCATCAGTCGACCACGACCGGGGAATGAGCAGTTCTTC. Its translation: CAISRPRPGNEQFF. The chain joins TRBV10-3 to TRBJ2-1; D might be TRBD2 (5 bases). This CDR3 has 14 residues. The V gene lost 5 bases and the J gene lost 7 bases, with 15 bases spanning the gap. Germline lookup yields CDR1 ENHRY and CDR2 SYGVKD.